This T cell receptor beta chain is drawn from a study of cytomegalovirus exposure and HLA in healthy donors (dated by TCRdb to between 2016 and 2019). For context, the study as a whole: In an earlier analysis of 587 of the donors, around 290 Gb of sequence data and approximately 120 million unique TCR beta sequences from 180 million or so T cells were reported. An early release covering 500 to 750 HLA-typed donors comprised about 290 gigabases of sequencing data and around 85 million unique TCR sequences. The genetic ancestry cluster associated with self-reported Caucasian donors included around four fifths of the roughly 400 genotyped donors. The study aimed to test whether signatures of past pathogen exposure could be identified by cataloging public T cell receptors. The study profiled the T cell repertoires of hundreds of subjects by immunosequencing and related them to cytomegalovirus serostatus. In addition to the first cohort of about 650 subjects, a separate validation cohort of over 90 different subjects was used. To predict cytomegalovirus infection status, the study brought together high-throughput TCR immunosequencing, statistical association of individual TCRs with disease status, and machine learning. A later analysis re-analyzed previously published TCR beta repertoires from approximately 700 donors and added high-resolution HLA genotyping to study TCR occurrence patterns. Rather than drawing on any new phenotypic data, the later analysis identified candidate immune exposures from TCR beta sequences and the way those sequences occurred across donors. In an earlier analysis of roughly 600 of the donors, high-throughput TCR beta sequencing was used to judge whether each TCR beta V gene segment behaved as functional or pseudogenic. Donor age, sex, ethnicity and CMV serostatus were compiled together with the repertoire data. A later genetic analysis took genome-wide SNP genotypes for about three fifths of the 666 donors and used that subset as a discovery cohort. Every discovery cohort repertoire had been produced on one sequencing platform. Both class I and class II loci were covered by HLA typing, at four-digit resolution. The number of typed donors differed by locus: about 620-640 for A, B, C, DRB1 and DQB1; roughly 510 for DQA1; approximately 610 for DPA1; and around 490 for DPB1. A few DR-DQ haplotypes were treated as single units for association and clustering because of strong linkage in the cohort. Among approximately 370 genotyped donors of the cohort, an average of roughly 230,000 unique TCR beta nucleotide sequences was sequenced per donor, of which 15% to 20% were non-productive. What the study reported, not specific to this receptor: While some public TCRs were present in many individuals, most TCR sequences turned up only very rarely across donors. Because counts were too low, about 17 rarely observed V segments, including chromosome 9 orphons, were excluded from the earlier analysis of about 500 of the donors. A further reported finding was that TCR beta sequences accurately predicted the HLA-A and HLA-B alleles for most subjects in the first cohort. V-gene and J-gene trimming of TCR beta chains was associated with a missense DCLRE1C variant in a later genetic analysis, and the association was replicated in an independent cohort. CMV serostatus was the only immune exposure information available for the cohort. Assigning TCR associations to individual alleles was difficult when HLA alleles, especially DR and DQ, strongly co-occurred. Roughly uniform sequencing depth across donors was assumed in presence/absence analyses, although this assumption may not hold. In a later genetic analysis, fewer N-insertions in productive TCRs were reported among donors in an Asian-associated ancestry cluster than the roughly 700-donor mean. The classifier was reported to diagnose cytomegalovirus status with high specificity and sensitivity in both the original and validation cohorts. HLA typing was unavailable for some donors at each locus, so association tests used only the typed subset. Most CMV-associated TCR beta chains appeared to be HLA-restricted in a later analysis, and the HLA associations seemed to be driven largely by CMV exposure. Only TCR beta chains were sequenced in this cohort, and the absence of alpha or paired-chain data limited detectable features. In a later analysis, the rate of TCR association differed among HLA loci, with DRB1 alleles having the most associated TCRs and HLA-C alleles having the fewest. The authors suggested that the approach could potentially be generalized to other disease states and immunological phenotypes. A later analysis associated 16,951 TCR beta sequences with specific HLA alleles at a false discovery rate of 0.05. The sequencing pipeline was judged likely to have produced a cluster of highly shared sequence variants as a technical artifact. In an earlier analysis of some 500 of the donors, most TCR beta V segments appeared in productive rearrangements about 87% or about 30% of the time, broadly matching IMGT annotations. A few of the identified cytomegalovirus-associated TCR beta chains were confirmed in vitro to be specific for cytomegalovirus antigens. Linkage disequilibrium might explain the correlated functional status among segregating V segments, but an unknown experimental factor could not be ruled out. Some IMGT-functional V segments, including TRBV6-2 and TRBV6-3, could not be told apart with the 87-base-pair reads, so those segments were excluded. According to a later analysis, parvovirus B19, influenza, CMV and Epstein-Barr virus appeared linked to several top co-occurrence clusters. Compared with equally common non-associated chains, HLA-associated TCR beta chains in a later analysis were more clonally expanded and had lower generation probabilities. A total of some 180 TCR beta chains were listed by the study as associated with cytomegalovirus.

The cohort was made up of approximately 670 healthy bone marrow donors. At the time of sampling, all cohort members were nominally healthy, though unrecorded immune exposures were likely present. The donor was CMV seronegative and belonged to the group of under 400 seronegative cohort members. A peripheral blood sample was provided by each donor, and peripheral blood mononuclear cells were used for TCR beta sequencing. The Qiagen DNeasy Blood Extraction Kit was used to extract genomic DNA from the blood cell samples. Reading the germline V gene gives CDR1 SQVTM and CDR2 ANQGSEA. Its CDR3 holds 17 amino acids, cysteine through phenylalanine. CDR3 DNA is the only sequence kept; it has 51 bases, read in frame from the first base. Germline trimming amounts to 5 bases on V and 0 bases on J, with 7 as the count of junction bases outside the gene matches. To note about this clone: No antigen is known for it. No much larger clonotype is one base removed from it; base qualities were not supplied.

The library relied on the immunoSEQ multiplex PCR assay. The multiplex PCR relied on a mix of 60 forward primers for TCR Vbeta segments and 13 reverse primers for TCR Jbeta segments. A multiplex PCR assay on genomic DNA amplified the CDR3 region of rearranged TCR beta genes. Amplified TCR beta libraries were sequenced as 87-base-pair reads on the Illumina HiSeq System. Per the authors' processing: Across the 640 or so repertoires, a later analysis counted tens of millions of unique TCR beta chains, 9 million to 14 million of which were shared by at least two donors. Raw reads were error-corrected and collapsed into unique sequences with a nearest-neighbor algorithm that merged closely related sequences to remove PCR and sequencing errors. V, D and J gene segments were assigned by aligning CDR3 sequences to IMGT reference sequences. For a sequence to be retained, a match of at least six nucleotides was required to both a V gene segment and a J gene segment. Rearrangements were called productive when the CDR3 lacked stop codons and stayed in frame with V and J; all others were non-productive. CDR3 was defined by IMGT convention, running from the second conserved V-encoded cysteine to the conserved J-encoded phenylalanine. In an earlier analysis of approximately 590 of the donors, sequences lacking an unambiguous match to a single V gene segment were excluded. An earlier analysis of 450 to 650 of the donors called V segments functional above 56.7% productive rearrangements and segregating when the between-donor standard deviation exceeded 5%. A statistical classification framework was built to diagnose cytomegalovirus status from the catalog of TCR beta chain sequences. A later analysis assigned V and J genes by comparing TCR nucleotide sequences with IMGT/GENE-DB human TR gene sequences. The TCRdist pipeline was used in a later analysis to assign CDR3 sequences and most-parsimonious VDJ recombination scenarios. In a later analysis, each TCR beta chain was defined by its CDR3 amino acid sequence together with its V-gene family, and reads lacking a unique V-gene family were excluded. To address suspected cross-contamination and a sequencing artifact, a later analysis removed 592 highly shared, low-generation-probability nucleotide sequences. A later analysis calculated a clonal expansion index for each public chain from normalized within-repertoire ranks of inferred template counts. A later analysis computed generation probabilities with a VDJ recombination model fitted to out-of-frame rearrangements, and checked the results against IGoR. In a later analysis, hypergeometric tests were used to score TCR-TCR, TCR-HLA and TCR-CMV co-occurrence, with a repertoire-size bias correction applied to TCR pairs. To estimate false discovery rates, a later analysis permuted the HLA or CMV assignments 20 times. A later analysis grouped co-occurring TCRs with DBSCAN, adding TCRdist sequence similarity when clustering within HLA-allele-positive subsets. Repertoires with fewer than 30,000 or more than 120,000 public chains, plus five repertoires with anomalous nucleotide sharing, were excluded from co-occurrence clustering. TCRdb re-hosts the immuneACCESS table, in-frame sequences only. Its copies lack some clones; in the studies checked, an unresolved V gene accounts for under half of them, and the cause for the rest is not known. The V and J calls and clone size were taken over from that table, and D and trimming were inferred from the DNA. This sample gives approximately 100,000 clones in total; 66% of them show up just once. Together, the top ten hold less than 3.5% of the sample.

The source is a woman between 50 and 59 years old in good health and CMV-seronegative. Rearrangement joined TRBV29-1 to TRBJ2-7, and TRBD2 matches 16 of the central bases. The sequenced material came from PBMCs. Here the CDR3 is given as CSVSGLAGGPSSYEQYF. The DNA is TGCAGCGTTTCGGGACTAGCGGGAGGGCCGAGCTCCTACGAGCAGTACTTC.